What follows are 22 T cell receptor beta chains derived from one specimen sequenced in a study of cytomegalovirus exposure and HLA in healthy donors. Use of 60 Vbeta and 13 Jbeta primers characterized the PCR. Using immunoSEQ multiplex PCR, the repertoire was profiled, and TCRdb retains in-frame clones only, with some absent. Of approximately 270,000 clones detected, 80% appear once; the ten largest clones hold over 0.3%. The sample was PBMCs. These receptors originate from a girl aged 2 to 10 in good health and CMV-seronegative.

This clone showed up just once. The rearrangement joins TRBV30 to TRBJ1-4; D is undetermined. Trimming removed 7 bases from V and 4 bases from J, with 10 bases in between. This CDR3 contains 12 residues. Germline assignment: CDR1 GTSNPN and CDR2 SVGIG (reference sequence). The chain's CDR3 is CAYGRSNEKLFF. The CDR3 coding sequence is TGTGCCTATGGGAGGAGTAATGAAAAACTGTTTTTT.

This chain joins TRBV5-5 and TRBJ2-7; the match to TRBD1 covers 9 bases. The V gene end was trimmed by 3 bases and the J gene end by 3 bases; junction bases not matched to a gene: 1. Germline CDR1 and CDR2: SGHKS and YYEKEE (reference sequence). The CDR3 runs to 13 residues. The CDR3 sequence: CASSWGQGYEQYF. The CDR3 coding sequence is TGTGCCAGCAGCTGGGGACAGGGCTACGAGCAGTACTTC.

V and J are TRBV7-3 and TRBJ2-3; perhaps TRBD2 as D (7 bases). This CDR3 comprises 14 residues. Germline V gene sequence: CDR1 SGHTA, CDR2 FQGTGA. V gave up 8 bases and J gave up 2 bases, with 14 bases separating them. CDR3 sequence (DNA): TGTGCCAGCTCGGCGGGGGCCTCCACAGATACGCAGTATTTT. This gives the protein CASSAGASTDTQYF.

The genes are TRBV5-1 and TRBJ2-3; D is uncertain. The CDR3 covers 14 residues. Germline CDR1 and CDR2: SGHRS and YFSETQ. V lost 1 base, J lost 0 bases, and 6 bases lay in between. The CDR3 sequence: CASSLSPSTDTQYF. DNA for the CDR3: TGCGCCAGCAGCTTGTCCCCTAGCACAGATACGCAGTATTTT.

V gene TRBV28 combines with J gene TRBJ1-2; tentatively, D is TRBD1 (6 bases). The ends were cut back, 4 bases at V and 4 bases at J, with 13 bases in the middle. The CDR3 length is 14 residues. Germline CDR1 and CDR2: MDHEN and SYDVKM. This CDR3 is CASSSGQGFYGYTF. CDR3 in DNA: TGTGCCAGCAGTTCCGGTCAGGGGTTCTATGGCTACACCTTC.

The rearrangement uses TRBV5-3 and TRBJ1-2, with D uncertain. TRBV5-3 is annotated as an ORF whose role is uncertain. CDR3 length equals 11 residues. The ends were cut back, 9 bases at V and 4 bases at J, with 10 bases in the middle. CDR3 sequence: CATPGFYGYTF. The CDR3 bases are TGTGCCACCCCAGGTTTCTATGGCTACACCTTC.

CDR3 bases: TGTGCCAGCAGGCGGTACAATGAGCAGTTCTTC. Its protein is CASRRYNEQFF. The genes are TRBV27 and TRBJ2-1; D not resolved. Trimming left V 6 bases short and J 4 bases short, with 4 bases between. Germline V gives CDR1 MNHEY, CDR2 SMNVEV (reference sequence). The CDR3 consists of 11 residues.

This clone was detected only a few times. The rearrangement joins TRBV5-1 to TRBJ2-1; 12 bases agree with TRBD2. CDR1 is SGHRS and CDR2 is YFSETQ in the germline V gene. V was pared by 4 bases and J by 6 bases, with 11 bases of the junction left unmatched. This CDR3 has 17 residues. CDR3 region: CASSLLPRLAGANEQFF. The DNA for the CDR3 is TGCGCCAGCAGCCTCTTACCGAGACTAGCGGGGGCCAATGAGCAGTTCTTC.

This chain links TRBV5-6 with TRBJ1-6; 8 bases match TRBD1. The germline CDR1 and CDR2 sequences are SGHDT and YYEEEE. This CDR3 contains 15 residues. With V trimmed by 1 base and J by 8 bases, 5 bases remained unmatched. The CDR3 reads CASSLTGGKDSPLHF. CDR3 in DNA: TGTGCCAGCAGCTTGACAGGGGGAAAGGATTCACCCCTCCACTTT.

This clone was seen only a few times. The chain carries TRBV18 and TRBJ2-1; possible D gene TRBD2, 5 bases. The V and J ends lost 3 bases and 10 bases respectively, with 16 bases between them. Germline loops: CDR1 KGHSH, CDR2 LQKENI. The CDR3 covers 14 residues. CDR3: CASSPGYEGREQFF. The CDR3 DNA reads TGTGCCAGCTCACCGGGGTACGAGGGTAGAGAGCAGTTCTTC.

The chain joins TRBV7-3 to TRBJ2-7, with 7 bases matching TRBD2. Looked up from germline, CDR1 is SGHTA and CDR2 is FQGTGA. The CDR3 sequence is 15 residues long. Losses at the gene ends were 2 bases for V and 0 bases for J; bases not matched to a gene: 4. The CDR3 DNA follows: TGTGCCAGCAGCTTATGGGGGGGTAGCTCCTACGAGCAGTACTTC. It yields the protein CASSLWGGSSYEQYF.

The chain combines TRBV5-6 with TRBJ2-7; tentative D call: TRBD1 (6 bases). Trimming removed 1 base at V and 5 bases at J, with 25 bases between. The CDR3 has 18 amino acids. Germline values: CDR1 SGHDT, CDR2 YYEEEE. The CDR3 DNA follows: TGTGCCAGCAGCTTGAATATGACATACGCAGGGGCTTTTGACGAGCAGTACTTC. It codes for CASSLNMTYAGAFDEQYF.

The chain has TRBV27 and TRBJ1-1; D may be TRBD1 (6 bases). Trimming took off 5 bases at V and 8 bases at J, with 15 bases between the two ends. The CDR3 extends over 13 amino acids. The germline gives CDR1 MNHEY, CDR2 SMNVEV (reference sequence). The CDR3 reads CASSPGQGSEAFF. The CDR3 DNA sequence: TGTGCCAGCAGTCCTGGTCAGGGGTCGGAAGCTTTCTTT.

This chain links TRBV28 with TRBJ2-7; D call uncertain. The CDR3 length is 13 residues. From germline, CDR1 is MDHEN and CDR2 SYDVKM. Trimming shortened V by 6 bases and J by 6 bases, and 15 bases separated the two germline ends. As DNA, the CDR3 is TGTGCCAGCAGCCCACCGACACCTTCCGAGCAGTACTTC. It is translated as CASSPPTPSEQYF. Combining the CDR3 with reference TRBV28 and TRBJ2-7 gives the whole variable domain DVKVTQSSRYLVKRTGEKVFLECVQDMDHENMFWYRQDPGLGLRLIYFSYDVKMKEKGDIPEGYSVSREKKERFSLILESASTNQTSMYLCASSPPTPSEQYFGPGTRLTVT.

This clone was found a few times. V and J are TRBV6-6 and TRBJ1-2; a weak D match, TRBD1 (5 bases). The germline V gene has CDR1 MNHNY and CDR2 SVGAGI (reference sequence). V lost 5 bases to trimming and J lost 2 bases, with 12 bases between them. The CDR3 loop spans 14 amino acids. For the CDR3, the DNA is TGTGCCAGCAGTACCAACGGGGGGAACTATGGCTACACCTTC. This encodes CASSTNGGNYGYTF.

The chain links TRBV7-2 to TRBJ2-3; TRBD2 matches at 7 bases. V was pared by 7 bases and J by 6 bases, with 10 bases of the junction left unmatched. This CDR3 is 14 amino acids long. The germline CDR1 and CDR2 sequences are SGHTA and FQGNSA. The CDR3 coding sequence is TGTGCCAGCACTACACCCGCGGGAGCCGATACGCAGTATTTT. Translating it yields CASTTPAGADTQYF.

This chain joins TRBV7-2 and TRBJ2-1, with D perhaps TRBD2 (6 bases). The ends were cut back, 1 base at V and 2 bases at J, with 9 bases in the middle. The V gene's germline CDR1 is SGHTA and CDR2 FQGNSA. This CDR3 contains 15 residues. CDR3 protein: CASSLDPGAYNEQFF. For the CDR3, the DNA is TGTGCCAGCAGCTTAGACCCGGGGGCCTACAATGAGCAGTTCTTC.

This chain links TRBV21-1 with TRBJ1-3; the D call TRBD1 from the table was never checked on the DNA. TRBV21-1 is a pseudogene segment. The CDR3 sequence is 15 residues long. The CDR3 nucleotides are TGTGCCAGCAGCAAAATAACAGTCTCTGGAAACACCATATATTTT. Its translation: CASSKITVSGNTIYF.

This clone was counted a few times. This sequence joins TRBV5-1 and TRBJ2-1; D may be TRBD2 (6 bases). V gave up 0 bases and J gave up 5 bases, with 12 bases separating them. The CDR3 extends over 15 amino acids. Germline V lookup: CDR1 SGHRS, CDR2 YFSETQ. The CDR3 spells CASSLAPSVNNEQFF. As DNA, the CDR3 is TGCGCCAGCAGCTTGGCCCCTAGCGTAAACAATGAGCAGTTCTTC.

This clone was seen a handful of times. The chain combines TRBV18 with TRBJ1-1, with 8 bases identical to TRBD1. V shed 1 base and J 1 base; nucleotides not matched to a gene: 8. The length of the CDR3 is 17 residues. Germline values: CDR1 KGHSH, CDR2 LQKENI. CDR3 sequence: CASSPRAAGQGNTEAFF. The DNA of the CDR3 is TGTGCCAGCTCACCACGGGCCGCCGGACAGGGGAACACTGAAGCTTTCTTT.

V is TRBV18 and J is TRBJ1-5; D gene ambiguous. This CDR3 spans 14 amino acids. Germline CDR1 and CDR2: KGHSH and LQKENI. Trimming took off 5 bases at V and 6 bases at J, with 14 bases between the two ends. CDR3 sequence: CASSEGGRVQPQHF. The CDR3 DNA reads as TGTGCCAGCTCAGAGGGTGGCCGGGTTCAGCCCCAGCATTTT.

J is TRBJ2-2 and V is TRBV27; D is undetermined. The V gene's germline CDR1 is MNHEY and CDR2 SMNVEV (reference sequence). CDR3 length: 13 residues. V was clipped by 0 bases and J by 6 bases, with 5 bases between them. CDR3 in DNA: TGTGCCAGCAGTTTATCGACATCCGGGGAGCTGTTTTTT. Translating gives CASSLSTSGELFF.